This T cell receptor beta chain was recorded in a study of T cells after yellow fever vaccination. It was through 5'RACE template switching that TCR cDNA was made, with a universal primer site and UMIs added. TCRdb re-derived calls from the 5' RACE reads in MiXCR, one entry per CDR3 protein. The table shows 500,000 to 650,000 distinct CDR3 sequences, with approximately 13% occurring only once. The receptor's source is a man aged 25 to 40 who received the YFV17D yellow fever vaccine. The sample was PBMCs, taken on the day of the yellow fever booster vaccination.

CDR3 in amino acids: CASSDTGTPGGYTF. The DNA for the CDR3 is TGTGCCAGCAGCGACACCGGGACCCCAGGGGGCTACACCTTC. The chain combines TRBV28 with TRBJ1-2; a possible D gene is TRBD1 (5 bases). The CDR3 has 14 amino acids. V lost 6 bases and J lost 8, with 19 bases in between. Germline lookup yields CDR1 MDHEN and CDR2 SYDVKM.